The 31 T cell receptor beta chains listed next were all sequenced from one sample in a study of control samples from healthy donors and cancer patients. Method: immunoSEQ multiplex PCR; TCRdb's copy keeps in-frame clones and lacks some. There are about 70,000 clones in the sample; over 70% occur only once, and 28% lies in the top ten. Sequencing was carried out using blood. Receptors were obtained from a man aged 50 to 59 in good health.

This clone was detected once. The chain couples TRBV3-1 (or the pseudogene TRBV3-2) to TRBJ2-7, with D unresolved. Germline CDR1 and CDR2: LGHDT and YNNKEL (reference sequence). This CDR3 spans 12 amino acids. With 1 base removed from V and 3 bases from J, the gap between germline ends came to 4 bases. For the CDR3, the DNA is TGTGCCAGCAGCCAAGTGGTCTACGAGCAGTACTTC. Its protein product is CASSQVVYEQYF.

For the CDR3, the DNA is TGTGCCAGCAGCCGAGGGACAGGGAGCTACTACGAGCAGTACTTC. This codes for CASSRGTGSYYEQYF. V is TRBV3-1 (or the pseudogene TRBV3-2) and J is TRBJ2-7, with 9 bases lining up with TRBD1. This CDR3 is built from 15 residues. CDR1 and CDR2 (germline): LGHDT, YNNKEL (reference sequence). J was trimmed by 3 bases and V by 4 bases; bases with no gene match: 7.

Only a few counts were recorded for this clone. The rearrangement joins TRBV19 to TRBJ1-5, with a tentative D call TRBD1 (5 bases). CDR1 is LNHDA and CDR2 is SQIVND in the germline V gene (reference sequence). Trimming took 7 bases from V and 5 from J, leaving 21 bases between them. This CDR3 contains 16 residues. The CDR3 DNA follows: TGTGCCAGTACACCAAGGAGGCAGGGACTATATCAGCCCCAGCATTTT. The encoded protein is CASTPRRQGLYQPQHF.

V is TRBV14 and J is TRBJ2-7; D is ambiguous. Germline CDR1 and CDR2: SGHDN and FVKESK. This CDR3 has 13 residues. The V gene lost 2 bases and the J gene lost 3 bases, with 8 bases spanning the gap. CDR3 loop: CASSQLGFYEQYF. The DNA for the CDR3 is TGTGCCAGCAGCCAACTGGGATTCTACGAGCAGTACTTC.

As DNA, the CDR3 is TGTGCCAGCAGTCCCCAAAGCGGGGAGCAGTTCTTC. Its translation: CASSPQSGEQFF. The chain joins TRBV28 to TRBJ2-1; the D gene is possibly TRBD2 (6 bases). V lost 5 bases and J 10 bases, leaving 12 bases between the germline ends. Germline CDR1 and CDR2: MDHEN and SYDVKM. This CDR3 is built from 12 residues.

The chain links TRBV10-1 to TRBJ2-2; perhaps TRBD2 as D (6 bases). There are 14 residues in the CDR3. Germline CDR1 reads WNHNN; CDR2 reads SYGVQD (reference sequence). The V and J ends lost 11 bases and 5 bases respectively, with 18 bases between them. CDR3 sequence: CARGTAGGTGELFF. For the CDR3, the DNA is TGCGCCCGCGGGACGGCAGGAGGGACCGGGGAGCTGTTTTTT.

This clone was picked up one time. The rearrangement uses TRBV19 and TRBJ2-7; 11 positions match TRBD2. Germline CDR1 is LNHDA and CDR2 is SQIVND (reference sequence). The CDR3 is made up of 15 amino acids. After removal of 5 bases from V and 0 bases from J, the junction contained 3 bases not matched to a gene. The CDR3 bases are TGTGCCAGTAGTTCTACTAGCGGGAGCTCCTACGAGCAGTACTTC. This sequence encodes CASSSTSGSSYEQYF.

The CDR3 loop reads CASSVVGATDEQFF. CDR3 nucleotides: TGTGCCAGCAGCGTAGTGGGGGCCACGGATGAGCAGTTCTTC. V is TRBV9 and J is TRBJ2-1; the D gene is possibly TRBD1 (6 bases). There are 14 residues in the CDR3. The germline V gene has CDR1 SGDLS and CDR2 YYNGEE. Deletions cut 0 bases from V and 8 bases from J, with 12 bases between.

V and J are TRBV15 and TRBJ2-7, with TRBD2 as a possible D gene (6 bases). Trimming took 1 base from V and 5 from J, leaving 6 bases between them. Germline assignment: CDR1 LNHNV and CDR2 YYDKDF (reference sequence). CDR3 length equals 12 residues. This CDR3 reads CATSRGLDEQYF. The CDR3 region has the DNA TGTGCCACCAGCAGAGGACTAGACGAGCAGTACTTC.

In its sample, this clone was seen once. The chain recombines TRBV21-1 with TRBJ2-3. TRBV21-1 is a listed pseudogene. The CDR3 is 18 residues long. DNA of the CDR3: TGTGCCAGCAGCAAAGTCACCTGGACCTCGAGGAGAACAGATACGCAGTATTTT. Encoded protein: CASSKVTWTSRRTDTQYF.

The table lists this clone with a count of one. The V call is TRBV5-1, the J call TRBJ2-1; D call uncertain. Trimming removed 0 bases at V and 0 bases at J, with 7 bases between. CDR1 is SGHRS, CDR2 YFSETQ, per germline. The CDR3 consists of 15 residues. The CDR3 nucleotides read TGCGCCAGCAGCTTGGATGTGAGCTCCTACAATGAGCAGTTCTTC. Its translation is CASSLDVSSYNEQFF.

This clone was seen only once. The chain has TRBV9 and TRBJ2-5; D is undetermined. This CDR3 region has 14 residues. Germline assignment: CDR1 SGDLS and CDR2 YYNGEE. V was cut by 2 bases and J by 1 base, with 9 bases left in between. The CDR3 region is CASSVSPVQETQYF. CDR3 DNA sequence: TGTGCCAGCAGCGTTTCCCCAGTCCAAGAGACCCAGTACTTC.

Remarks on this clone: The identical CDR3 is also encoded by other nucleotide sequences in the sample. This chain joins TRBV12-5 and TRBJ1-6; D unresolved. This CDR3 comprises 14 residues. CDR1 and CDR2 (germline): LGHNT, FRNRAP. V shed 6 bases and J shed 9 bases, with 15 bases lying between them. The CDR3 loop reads CASGRLSSASPLHF. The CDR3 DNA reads TGTGCTAGTGGGCGCCTCTCTTCAGCTTCACCCCTCCACTTT.

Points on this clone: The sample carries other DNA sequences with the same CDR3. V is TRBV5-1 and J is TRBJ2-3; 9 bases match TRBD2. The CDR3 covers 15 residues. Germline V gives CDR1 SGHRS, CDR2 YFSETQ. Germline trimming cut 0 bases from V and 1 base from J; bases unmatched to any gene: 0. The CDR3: CASSLVAGGTDTQYF. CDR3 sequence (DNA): TGCGCCAGCAGCTTGGTAGCGGGGGGCACAGATACGCAGTATTTT.

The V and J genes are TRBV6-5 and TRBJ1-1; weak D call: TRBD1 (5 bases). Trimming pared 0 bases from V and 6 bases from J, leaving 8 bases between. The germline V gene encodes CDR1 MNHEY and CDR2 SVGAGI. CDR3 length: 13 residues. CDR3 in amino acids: CASSYSWTSEAFF. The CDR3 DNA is TGTGCCAGCAGTTACTCGTGGACATCTGAAGCTTTCTTT.

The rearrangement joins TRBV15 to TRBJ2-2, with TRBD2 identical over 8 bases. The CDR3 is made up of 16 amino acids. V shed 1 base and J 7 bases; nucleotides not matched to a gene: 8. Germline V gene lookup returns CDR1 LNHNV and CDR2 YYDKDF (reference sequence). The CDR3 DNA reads TGTGCCACCAGCAGAGTGGGGGGACTAGAAAGCGGGGAGCTGTTTTTT. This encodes CATSRVGGLESGELFF.

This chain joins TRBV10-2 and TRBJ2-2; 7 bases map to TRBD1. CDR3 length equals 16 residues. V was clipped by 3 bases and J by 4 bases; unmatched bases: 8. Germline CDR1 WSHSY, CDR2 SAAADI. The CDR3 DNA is TGCGCCAGCAGTGACCCCATGACAGGGCCCACCGGGGAGCTGTTTTTT. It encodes CASSDPMTGPTGELFF.

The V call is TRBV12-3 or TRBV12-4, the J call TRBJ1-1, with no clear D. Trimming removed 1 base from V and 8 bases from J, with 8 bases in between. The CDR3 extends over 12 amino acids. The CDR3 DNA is TGTGCCAGCAGTTTAGAGGCCACAGAAGCTTTCTTT. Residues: CASSLEATEAFF.

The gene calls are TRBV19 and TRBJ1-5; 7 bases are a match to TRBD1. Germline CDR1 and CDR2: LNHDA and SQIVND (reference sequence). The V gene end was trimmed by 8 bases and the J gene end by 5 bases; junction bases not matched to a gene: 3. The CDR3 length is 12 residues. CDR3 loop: CASGQAHQPQHF. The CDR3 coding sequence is TGTGCCAGTGGACAGGCGCATCAGCCCCAGCATTTT.

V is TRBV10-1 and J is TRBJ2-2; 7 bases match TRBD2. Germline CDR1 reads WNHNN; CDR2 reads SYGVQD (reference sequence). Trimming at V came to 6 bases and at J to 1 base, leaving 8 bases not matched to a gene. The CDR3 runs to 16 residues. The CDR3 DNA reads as TGCGCCAGCAGGGACTTGTCTAGCGGGAACACCGGGGAGCTGTTTTTT. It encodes CASRDLSSGNTGELFF.

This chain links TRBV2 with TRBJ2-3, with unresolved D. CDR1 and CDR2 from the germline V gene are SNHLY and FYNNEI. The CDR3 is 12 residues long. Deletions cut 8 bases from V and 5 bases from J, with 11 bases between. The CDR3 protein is CASSSPGDTQYF. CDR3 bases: TGTGCCAGCTCCTCCCCCGGAGATACGCAGTATTTT.

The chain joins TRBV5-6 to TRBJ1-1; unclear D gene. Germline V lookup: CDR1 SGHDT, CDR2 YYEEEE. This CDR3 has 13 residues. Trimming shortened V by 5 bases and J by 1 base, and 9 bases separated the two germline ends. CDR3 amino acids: CASSWVSNTEAFF. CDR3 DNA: TGTGCCAGCAGTTGGGTTTCGAACACTGAAGCTTTCTTT.

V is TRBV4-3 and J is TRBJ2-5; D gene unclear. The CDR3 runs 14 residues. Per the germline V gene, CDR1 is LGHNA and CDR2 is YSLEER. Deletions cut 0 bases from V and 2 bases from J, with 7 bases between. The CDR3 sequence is CASSQDASQETQYF. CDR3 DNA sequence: TGCGCCAGCAGCCAAGATGCCTCTCAAGAGACCCAGTACTTC.

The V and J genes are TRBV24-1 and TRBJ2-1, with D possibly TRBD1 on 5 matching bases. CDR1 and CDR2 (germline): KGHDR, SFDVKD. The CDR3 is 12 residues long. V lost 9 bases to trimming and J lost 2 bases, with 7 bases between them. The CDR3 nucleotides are TGTGCCACCCAGGGAACCTACAATGAGCAGTTCTTC. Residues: CATQGTYNEQFF.

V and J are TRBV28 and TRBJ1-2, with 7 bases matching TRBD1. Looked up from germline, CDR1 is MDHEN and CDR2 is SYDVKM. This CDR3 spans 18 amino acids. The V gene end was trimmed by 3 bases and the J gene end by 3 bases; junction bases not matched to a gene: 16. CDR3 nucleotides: TGTGCCAGCAGTTTTTTGGCACCCAGGGGGACCACTTACTATGGCTACACCTTC. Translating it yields CASSFLAPRGTTYYGYTF.

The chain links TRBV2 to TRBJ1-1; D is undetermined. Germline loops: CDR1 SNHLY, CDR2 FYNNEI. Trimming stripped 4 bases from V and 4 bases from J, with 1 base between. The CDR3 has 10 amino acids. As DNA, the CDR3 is TGTGCCAGCAGTGTCACTGAAGCTTTCTTT. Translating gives CASSVTEAFF.

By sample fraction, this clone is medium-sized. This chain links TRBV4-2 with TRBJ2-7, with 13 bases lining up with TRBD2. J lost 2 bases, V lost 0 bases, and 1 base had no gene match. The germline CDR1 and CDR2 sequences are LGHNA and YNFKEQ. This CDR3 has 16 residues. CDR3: CASSQDGTSGAYEQYF. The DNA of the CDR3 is TGTGCCAGCAGCCAAGATGGGACTAGCGGGGCCTACGAGCAGTACTTC.

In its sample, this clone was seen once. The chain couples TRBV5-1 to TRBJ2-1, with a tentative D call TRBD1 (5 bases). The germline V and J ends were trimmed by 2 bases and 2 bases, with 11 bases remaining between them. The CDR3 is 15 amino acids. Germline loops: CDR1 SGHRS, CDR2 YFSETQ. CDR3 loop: CASSFRTQTYNEQFF. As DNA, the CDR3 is TGCGCCAGCAGCTTCCGGACACAGACCTACAATGAGCAGTTCTTC.

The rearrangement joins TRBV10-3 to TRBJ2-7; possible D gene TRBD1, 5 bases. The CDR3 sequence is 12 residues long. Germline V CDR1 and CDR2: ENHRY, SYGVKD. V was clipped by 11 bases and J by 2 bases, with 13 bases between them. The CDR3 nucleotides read TGTGCCCATGGGGCTGGAACCTACGAGCAGTACTTC. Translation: CAHGAGTYEQYF.

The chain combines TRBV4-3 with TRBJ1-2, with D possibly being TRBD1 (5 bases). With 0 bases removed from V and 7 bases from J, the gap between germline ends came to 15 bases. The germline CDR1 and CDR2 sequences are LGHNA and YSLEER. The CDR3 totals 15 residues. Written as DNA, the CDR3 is TGCGCCAGCAGCCAAGATAGCGGGGGGATCGGTGGCTACACCTTC. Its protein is CASSQDSGGIGGYTF.

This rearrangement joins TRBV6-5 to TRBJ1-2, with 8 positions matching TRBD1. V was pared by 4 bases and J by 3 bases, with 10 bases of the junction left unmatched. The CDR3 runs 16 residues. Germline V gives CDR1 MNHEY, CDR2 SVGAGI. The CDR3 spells CASSSNSGGAHYGYTF. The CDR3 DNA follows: TGTGCCAGCAGTTCCAATTCAGGGGGCGCTCACTATGGCTACACCTTC.